One T cell receptor beta chain is described in this entry. The sample belongs to a study of CD8+CD57+ T cells in acquired aplastic anemia. This CDR3 spans 14 amino acids. Between the trimmed V and J ends, which lost 3 bases and 4 bases, there was a span of 11 bases. Germline V gene lookup returns CDR1 MGHDK and CDR2 SYGVNS. CD8+CD57+ cell expansion, shown by flow cytometry, had occurred in the patients selected for sequencing. Profiles of TCR beta VDJ and CDR3 were generated from a genomic DNA template. MiXCR was run by TCRdb on the reads, yielding one entry per CDR3 protein. The sample shows 150,000 or so distinct CDR3 sequences, roughly 54% of them seen only once.

The TCR was taken from a human donor with aplastic anemia. Sequenced material: sorted CD4+, CD8+, or CD8+CD57+ T cells (not recorded which) from PBMCs. The chain combines TRBV25-1 with TRBJ2-3; D is undetermined. The CDR3 DNA reads TGTGCCAGCAGTGATCTGGGAACGGCAGATACGCAGTATTTT. As protein: CASSDLGTADTQYF.